This note documents a single T cell receptor (beta chain) sequence. The sample holds a few counts of this clonotype. What this receptor recognizes is not known. Within one base of it there is no much larger clone, and no base qualities were kept. High-throughput TCR beta sequencing profiled peripheral blood CD8+ and CD4+ T cells from healthy donors, Susac syndrome patients and multiple sclerosis patients. The multiple sclerosis controls were treatment-naive patients whose relapsing-remitting disease, either stable or active, fulfilled the revised McDonald criteria. CD8+ TEMRA cells were enriched by FACS, while bulk CD8+ and CD4+ T cells were purified by magnetic negative isolation. Blood was drawn into EDTA tubes, processed within 24 hours, and PBMCs were isolated by density gradient centrifugation. PBMCs intended for TCR sequencing were cryopreserved in liquid nitrogen and thawed later in a water bath at 37 degrees C. A purity of at least 90% was achieved for sorted or isolated CD4+, CD8+ and CD8+ TEMRA cells.

The data were obtained in a study of CD8 T cells in Susac syndrome (dated by TCRdb to about 2019). Study-level background: Whether CD8+ T cell activation and differentiation in Susac syndrome was antigen driven was tested using repertoire sequencing.

From the germline V gene, CDR1 is SGDLS and CDR2 is YYNGEE. V loses 3 bases of germline sequence and J loses 0 bases, and the interval between the two ends is 9 bases. From the cysteine through the phenylalanine, the CDR3 covers 14 amino acids. Only CDR3 DNA is held: 42 bases, read in frame from base 1. RNA was extracted with the RNeasy kit and about 0.5 to 1 ug was reverse transcribed using random hexamers. The immunoSEQ multiplex PCR assay, which covers 54 Vbeta and 13 Jbeta segments, was used to amplify TCR beta CDR3 regions. To correct PCR amplification bias, a synthetic template baseline was used for both primer optimization and computational correction. In the paper's pipeline: Reads were annotated to V, D and J genes per IMGT and analyzed with immunoSEQ Analyzer, keeping only productive sequences. To calculate clonality, Shannon entropy was normalized by log2 of the number of productive unique sequences and then subtracted from one. For each patient and control, public and private clones were evaluated within the 100 most prevalent clones. Clones were defined as Susac-specific when absent from the healthy and MS cohorts, from some 1,100 published viral clones and from other ImmuneACCESS disease sequences. The raw public reads went through TCRdb reprocessing: fastp at Q25, MiXCR clone calling, in-frame beta chains kept. Every entry covers one CDR3 protein and lists the most common genes and DNA from its rows. The authors' filters were not applied to this entry. In this sample the table shows approximately 200,000 distinct CDR3 sequences, roughly 94% of which occur a single time. Approximately 0.082% of the sample is in the top ten clones.

Paper-wide results and their limitations: The study acknowledged that relatively few individuals were included in the TCR sequencing and HLA analysis.

The chain joins TRBV9 to TRBJ1-1; a weak D assignment points to TRBD1 (6 bases agree). This sequence was found in a human donor with multiple sclerosis. The sample taken for sequencing was CD4+ T cells from PBMCs. For the CDR3, the sequence is CASSEQGLNTEAFF. The DNA sequence is as follows: TGTGCCAGCAGCGAACAGGGATTGAACACTGAAGCTTTCTTT. This CDR3, with the reference TRBV9 and TRBJ1-1 proteins standing in past its ends, gives the full variable domain DSGVTQTPKHLITATGQRVTLRCSPRSGDLSVYWYQQSLDQGLQFLIQYYNGEERAKGNILERFSAQQFPDLHSELNLSSLELGDSALYFCASSEQGLNTEAFFGQGTRLTVV.